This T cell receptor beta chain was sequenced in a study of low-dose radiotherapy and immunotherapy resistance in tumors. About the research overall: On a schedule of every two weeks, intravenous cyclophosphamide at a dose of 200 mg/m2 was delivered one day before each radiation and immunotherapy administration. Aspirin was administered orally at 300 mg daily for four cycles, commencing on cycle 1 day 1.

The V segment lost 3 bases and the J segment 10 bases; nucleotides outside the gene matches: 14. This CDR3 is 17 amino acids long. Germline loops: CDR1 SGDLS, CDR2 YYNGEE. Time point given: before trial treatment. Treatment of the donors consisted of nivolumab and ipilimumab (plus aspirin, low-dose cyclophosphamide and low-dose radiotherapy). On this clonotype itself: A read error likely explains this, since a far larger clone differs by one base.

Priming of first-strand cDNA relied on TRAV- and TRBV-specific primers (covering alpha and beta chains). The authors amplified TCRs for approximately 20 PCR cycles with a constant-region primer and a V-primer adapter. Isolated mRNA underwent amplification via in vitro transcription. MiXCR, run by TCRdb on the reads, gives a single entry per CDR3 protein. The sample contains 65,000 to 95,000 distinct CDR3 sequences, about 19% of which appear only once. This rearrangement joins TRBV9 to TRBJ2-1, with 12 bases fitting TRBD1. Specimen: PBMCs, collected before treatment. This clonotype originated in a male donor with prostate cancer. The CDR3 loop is CASSADLPGTGGGEQFF. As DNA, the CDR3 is TGTGCCAGCAGCGCCGACCTCCCTGGGACAGGGGGCGGCGAGCAGTTCTTC.